A selection of T cell receptor beta chains follows, all from one sample in a study of cytomegalovirus exposure and HLA in healthy donors. Generated by immunoSEQ multiplex PCR, the TCRdb table keeps only in-frame clones and is missing some. The profile shows 100,000 to 150,000 clones, approximately 75% of them singletons. The material sequenced was PBMCs. The receptors were gathered from a woman in her fifties or sixties in good health and CMV-seronegative. Both conserved end residues are part of each CDR3. The order of the fields is clone size, J gene, D gene, V gene, CDR3 protein, CDR3 DNA. The D gene is left open where the match is weak. Part of the rows lack a size; the others show once, few, many or a class for expanded clones.

.,TRBJ2-3,.,TRBV6-4,CASSALRGDTQYF,TGTGCCAGCAGTGCGCTAAGGGGAGATACGCAGTATTTT
.,TRBJ2-3,.,TRBV6-4,CASSEESAADTQYF,TGTGCCAGCAGTGAGGAGAGCGCGGCAGATACGCAGTATTTT
.,TRBJ2-5,.,TRBV7-9,CASTYGETQYF,TGTGCCTCCACTTACGGAGAGACCCAGTACTTC
once,TRBJ1-2,.,TRBV7-6,CASSDFPTAYGYTF,TGTGCCAGCAGCGACTTTCCGACAGCCTATGGCTACACCTTC
.,TRBJ2-1,TRBD2,TRBV13,CASSAILAGAYNEQFF,TGTGCCAGCAGCGCCATACTAGCGGGGGCCTACAATGAGCAGTTCTTC
.,TRBJ2-7,.,TRBV4-1,CASSQANTGPYEQYF,TGCGCCAGCAGCCAAGCTAACACAGGACCGTACGAGCAGTACTTC
.,TRBJ2-3,TRBD1,TRBV29-1,CSHFTGGITDTQYF,TGCAGCCATTTTACAGGGGGAATCACAGATACGCAGTATTTT
.,TRBJ2-5,TRBD1,TRBV6-6,CASSYGGQGLMETQYF,TGTGCCAGCAGTTATGGGGGACAGGGGTTGATGGAGACCCAGTACTTC
few,TRBJ2-7,.,TRBV28,CASSSLYEQYF,TGTGCCAGCAGTTCACTCTACGAGCAGTACTTC
.,TRBJ2-1,TRBD1,TRBV6-1,CASSSGTGFYNEQFF,TGTGCCAGCAGTTCCGGGACAGGGTTCTACAATGAGCAGTTCTTC
.,TRBJ2-1,.,TRBV11-3,CASSSIRGGAEEQFF,TGTGCCAGCAGCTCCATCCGGGGAGGCGCTGAGGAGCAGTTCTTC
.,TRBJ2-3,.,TRBV15,CATSRVDGHGTDTQYF,TGTGCCACCAGCAGAGTTGACGGACACGGCACAGATACGCAGTATTTT
.,TRBJ1-2,.,TRBV30,CALQEVYGYTF,TGTGCCCTGCAGGAAGTCTATGGCTACACCTTC
.,TRBJ2-7,TRBD2,TRBV9,CASSVAAGASYEQYF,TGTGCCAGCAGCGTAGCAGCGGGAGCTTCCTACGAGCAGTACTTC
.,TRBJ2-1,TRBD2,TRBV19,CASSGPSTSGSRYNEQFF,TGTGCCAGTTCCGGACCGTCTACTAGCGGGAGTAGGTACAATGAGCAGTTCTTC
.,TRBJ2-5,.,TRBV29-1,CSGTPSSQETQYF,TGCAGCGGGACCCCTAGCAGCCAAGAGACCCAGTACTTC
.,TRBJ2-4,TRBD1,TRBV28,CASSTPDREPKNIQYF,TGTGCCAGCAGTACCCCAGACAGGGAACCAAAAAACATTCAGTACTTC
.,TRBJ2-2,TRBD2,TRBV2,CASSPQTSGNTGELFF,TGTGCCAGCAGCCCACAAACTAGCGGGAACACCGGGGAGCTGTTTTTT
.,TRBJ2-3,TRBD2,TRBV7-9,CSIRGREADTQYF,TGTTCCATCCGCGGGAGGGAGGCAGATACGCAGTATTTT
.,TRBJ1-6,TRBD1,TRBV2,CASSVSRDRDGTPLHF,TGTGCCAGCAGCGTTTCCCGGGACAGGGACGGGACACCCCTCCACTTT
.,TRBJ2-7,TRBD1,TRBV4-2,CASSQDQQGAGYEQYF,TGTGCCAGCAGCCAAGATCAACAGGGGGCAGGGTACGAGCAGTACTTC
few,TRBJ1-2,TRBD1,TRBV4-2,CASSRETLDRGDSYGYTF,TGTGCCAGCAGCCGCGAAACCCTCGACAGGGGCGATTCCTATGGCTACACCTTC
.,TRBJ2-1,TRBD2,TRBV10-1,CASSSSGRGYNEQFF,TGCGCCAGCAGTTCTAGCGGGAGGGGTTACAATGAGCAGTTCTTC
once,TRBJ2-5,.,TRBV7-2,CASSLVTDSEETQYF,TGTGCCAGCAGCTTAGTAACGGACAGTGAAGAGACCCAGTACTTC
.,TRBJ1-5,.,TRBV9,CASSPGGGTGNQPQHF,TGTGCCAGCAGCCCCGGGGGGGGCACCGGCAATCAGCCCCAGCATTTT
.,TRBJ2-3,TRBD2,TRBV4-3,CASSQDSGRDKDTQYF,TGCGCCAGCAGCCAAGATAGCGGGAGAGACAAAGATACGCAGTATTTT
.,TRBJ1-3,TRBD1,TRBV28,CASTSSGQGSSGNTIYF,TGTGCCAGCACTTCGTCCGGACAGGGAAGCTCTGGAAACACCATATATTTT
few,TRBJ1-2,.,TRBV11-2,CASSFRAGYTF,TGTGCCAGCAGCTTCAGGGCCGGCTACACCTTC
.,TRBJ2-7,.,TRBV6-5,CASRRAGGLYEQYF,TGTGCCAGCAGAAGGGCAGGGGGACTCTACGAGCAGTACTTC
.,TRBJ2-1,TRBD1,TRBV28,CASSSRGQGRNEQFF,TGTGCCAGCAGTTCACGGGGACAGGGGAGGAATGAGCAGTTCTTC
.,TRBJ1-3,.,TRBV18,CASSPPMRQLSSGNTIYF,TGTGCCAGCTCACCGCCTATGCGACAGCTGAGCTCTGGAAACACCATATATTTT
.,TRBJ2-7,.,TRBV7-2,CASRQRLEGEQYF,TGTGCCAGCAGACAGCGCCTTGAGGGCGAGCAGTACTTC
.,TRBJ2-2,TRBD1,TRBV5-4,CASSFIIGTGFSGELFF,TGTGCCAGCAGCTTTATAATCGGGACAGGGTTTTCCGGGGAGCTGTTTTTT
.,TRBJ2-2,.,TRBV7-2,CASSLDGSYTGELFF,TGTGCCAGCAGCTTAGATGGGAGCTACACCGGGGAGCTGTTTTTT
.,TRBJ1-5,.,TRBV4-2,CASRVWDNGDQPQHF,TGTGCCAGCCGCGTTTGGGACAACGGGGATCAGCCCCAGCATTTT